The clone carrying this T cell receptor beta chain was seen only a few times. The data derive from a study of blood T cell repertoires in COVID-19. Background on the study: The United States, Italy and Spain supplied acute and convalescent COVID-19 samples. PBMCs, B-cell-depleted T cells, or T cells provided the cDNA or gDNA that made up the material.

Libraries were prepared by immunoSEQ multiplex PCR; TCRdb keeps only in-frame clonotypes and omits some of them. The sample has 140,000 to 150,000 clones, roughly 90% seen once; the top ten hold approximately 2.5%. This CDR3 is 17 amino acids long. Trimming removed 4 bases at V and 6 bases at J, with 21 bases between. Germline V gene sequence: CDR1 KGHDR, CDR2 SFDVKD. J is TRBJ2-1 and V is TRBV24-1; weak D call: TRBD2 (5 bases). This clonotype originated in a human donor in a cohort sampled during active COVID-19. Sequenced input: peripheral blood. CDR3 bases: TGTGCCACCAGTGAAACCCCCCTACTAGTGGGTTTCAATGAGCAGTTCTTC. Its translation: CATSETPLLVGFNEQFF.